Listed below are T cell receptor beta chains from one sample, sequenced in a study of T cell repertoires in cytomegalovirus infection. TCRdb re-called the reads through MiXCR, storing one row per CDR3 protein. The sample yields about 700,000 distinct CDR3 sequences, 30% to 35% seen once. Their antigens are not known. The specimen comprised cultured PBMCs, sampled from culture after CMV antigen stimulation. Receptors were obtained from a human donor in good health (CMV status not recorded). Some clones in this sample may be carry-over from other donors' samples. The conserved cysteine and the conserved F or W are not part of the CDR3 here.

v_call	cdr3_length	j_call	cdr3_aa
TRBV7-9	13	TRBJ1-2	ASSPSQTATYGYT
TRBV2	12	TRBJ2-7	ASMLAEVVYEQY
TRBV11-2	14	TRBJ1-4	ASSLDSTGGGEKLF
TRBV28	12	TRBJ2-5	ASSYRSRKETQY
TRBV19	12	TRBJ2-1	ASTAAGSYNEQF
TRBV2	16	TRBJ2-3	ASSVDPSLADSTDTQY
TRBV7-2	11	TRBJ2-3	ASSSGNTDTQY
TRBV7-2	13	TRBJ2-5	ASSLERDIQETQY
TRBV7-6	14	TRBJ2-2	ASSLSGTGLTGELF
TRBV7-6	14	TRBJ2-3	ASSLRASGGGDTQY
TRBV29-1	9	TRBJ1-1	SVDTGTEAF
TRBV7-9	14	TRBJ2-3	ASSGPSGGSTDTQY
TRBV7-2	11	TRBJ2-7	ASSLRGGWEQY
TRBV7-9	18	TRBJ2-7	ASSAGPRTSGGADLGEQY
TRBV18	14	TRBJ2-7	ASSPVWTGNSYEQY
TRBV29-1	12	TRBJ2-7	SVGQGTGGSEQY
TRBV9	13	TRBJ2-1	ASSSDLAGAREQF
TRBV6-8	12	TRBJ2-1	ASSTGVTYNEQF
TRBV2	12	TRBJ1-2	ASSDLGAGYGYT
TRBV12-3/TRBV12-4	13	TRBJ1-1	ASSFFPPPNTEAF
TRBV20-1	15	TRBJ2-1	SARDLAGGPDYNEQF
TRBV5-4	14	TRBJ2-1	ASSSTARTGANEQF
TRBV7-2	10	TRBJ2-1	ASRQGANEQF
TRBV6-6	12	TRBJ1-5	ASRGGDFNQPQH
TRBV28	10	TRBJ1-5	ASSLEQQPQH
TRBV7-9	10	TRBJ2-3	ASSPPADTQY
TRBV6-2/TRBV6-3	9	TRBJ2-7	ASSYFNEQY
TRBV15	11	TRBJ2-7	ATSREPRYEQY
TRBV19	11	TRBJ1-2	ASSNNGPAGYT
TRBV7-2	14	TRBJ1-6	ASSSLKASWDSPLH
TRBV5-1	13	TRBJ1-3	ASSLEGGRRNTIY
TRBV6-2/TRBV6-3	13	TRBJ1-2	ASTEIRGRVYGYT
TRBV7-2	12	TRBJ2-3	ASSHRDPLDTQY
TRBV6-1	13	TRBJ2-7	ASSSRDKRSYEQY
TRBV6-1	12	TRBJ1-1	ASSEDTMNTEAF
TRBV20-1	13	TRBJ1-6	SARLGQLGNSPLH
TRBV29-1	13	TRBJ2-1	SVLSGLPTYNEQF
TRBV11-2	13	TRBJ2-7	ASSLGIQGSDEQY
TRBV28	10	TRBJ1-2	ASGVVAEGYT
TRBV6-5	10	TRBJ1-2	ASFTGNYGYT
TRBV11-2	13	TRBJ2-1	ASSPDRQSWHEQF
TRBV7-2	14	TRBJ1-5	ASSLRGQGVNQPQH
TRBV14	14	TRBJ2-1	ASSQNFITTLSEQF
TRBV19	13	TRBJ1-1	ASSSRQGSNTEAF
TRBV6-1	13	TRBJ2-7	ASSPHGTQTYEQY
TRBV2	11	TRBJ2-3	ACSLEGADTQY
TRBV6-2/TRBV6-3	15	TRBJ1-1	ASNYGRDRVEGTEAF
TRBV7-2	12	TRBJ2-2	ASTGRTRIGELF
TRBV27	19	TRBJ2-6	ASSGGVPDRPTASGANVLT
TRBV7-9	13	TRBJ1-4	ASTPIDSLNEKLF
TRBV7-8	14	TRBJ1-3	ASSLGDSDPGNTIY
TRBV4-2	14	TRBJ2-3	ASSQVRSGGTHTQY
TRBV7-2	13	TRBJ2-1	ASTLGASGGYEQF
TRBV10-3	11	TRBJ1-2	ASRGVSNYGYT
TRBV28	13	TRBJ2-7	ASSPIYTGVTSQY